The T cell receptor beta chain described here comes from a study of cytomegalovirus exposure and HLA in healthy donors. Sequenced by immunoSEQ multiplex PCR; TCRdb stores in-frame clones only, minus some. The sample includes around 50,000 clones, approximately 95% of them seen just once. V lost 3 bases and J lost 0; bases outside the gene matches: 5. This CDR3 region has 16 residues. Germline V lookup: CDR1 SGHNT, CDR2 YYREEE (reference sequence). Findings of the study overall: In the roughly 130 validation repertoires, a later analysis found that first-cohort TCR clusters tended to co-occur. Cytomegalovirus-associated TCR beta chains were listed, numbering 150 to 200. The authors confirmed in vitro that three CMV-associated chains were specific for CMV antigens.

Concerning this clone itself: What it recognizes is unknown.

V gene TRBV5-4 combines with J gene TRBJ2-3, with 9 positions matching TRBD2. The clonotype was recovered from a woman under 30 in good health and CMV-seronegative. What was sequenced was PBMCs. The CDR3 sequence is CASSWAAGGSTDTQYF. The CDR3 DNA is TGTGCCAGCAGCTGGGCGGCGGGGGGGAGCACAGATACGCAGTATTTT.